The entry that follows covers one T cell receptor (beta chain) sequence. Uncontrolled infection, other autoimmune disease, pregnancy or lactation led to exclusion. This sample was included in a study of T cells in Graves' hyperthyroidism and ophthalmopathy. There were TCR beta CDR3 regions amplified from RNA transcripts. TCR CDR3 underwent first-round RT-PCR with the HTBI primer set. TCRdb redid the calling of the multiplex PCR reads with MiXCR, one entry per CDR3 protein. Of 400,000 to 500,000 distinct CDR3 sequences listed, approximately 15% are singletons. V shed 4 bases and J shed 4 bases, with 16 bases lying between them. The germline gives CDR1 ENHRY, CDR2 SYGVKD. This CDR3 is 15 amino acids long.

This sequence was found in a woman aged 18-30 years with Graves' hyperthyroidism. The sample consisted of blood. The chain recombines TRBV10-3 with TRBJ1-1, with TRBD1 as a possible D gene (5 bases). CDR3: CAISAFDGGATEAFF. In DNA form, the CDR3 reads TGTGCCATCAGTGCCTTCGACGGGGGAGCCACTGAAGCTTTCTTT.